The TCR beta chain under discussion was sequenced for a study of T cell changes during pregnancy in multiple sclerosis. The CDR3 has 15 residues. With 2 bases clipped from V and 7 bases from J, the junction kept 5 bases outside the gene matches. Germline V CDR1 and CDR2: MNHEY, SVGAGI. Sequencing was performed with immunoSEQ multiplex PCR; in TCRdb, only in-frame clones are kept and a portion is missing. The sample has some 100,000 clones; around 94% are singletons. Sequenced here: peripheral blood, sampled in the second trimester of pregnancy. The receptor was derived from a female donor with multiple sclerosis, enrolled in a pregnancy study. The genes are TRBV6-5 and TRBJ1-4; 9 bases match TRBD1. CDR3 amino acids: CASSYATGGIEKLFF. The CDR3 nucleotides read TGTGCCAGCAGTTACGCCACAGGGGGCATTGAAAAACTGTTTTTT.